This is a list of T cell receptor beta chains from one sample in a study of Ad26.COV2.S vaccination and SARS-CoV-2 variants. Libraries were prepared by immunoSEQ multiplex PCR; TCRdb keeps only in-frame clonotypes and omits some of them. The data show 300,000 to 350,000 clones, with about 88% seen just once and around 6.1% held by the top ten. This specimen was peripheral blood, taken in a trial of Ad26.COV2.S vaccine versus placebo. The receptors shown here come from a person aged 18-60 years who received the Ad26.COV2.S COVID-19 vaccine or a placebo. CDR3s include the opening cysteine and the closing phenylalanine or tryptophan. Each record gives: CDR3 DNA, CDR3 protein, V gene, J gene, clone size, D gene. D genes are given only for firm matches. Rows may omit the clone size; those that give it use once, few, many or a size class.

TGTGCCAGCAGCGTAGAAGGGGGAATTAGCCACGAGCAGTACTTC	CASSVEGGISHEQYF	TRBV9	TRBJ2-7	.	.
TGCAGCGTTGAATTAGGAGGGACAGGGAGGTACGAGCAGTACTTC	CSVELGGTGRYEQYF	TRBV29-1	TRBJ2-7	.	TRBD1
TGTGCCAGCAGCTTAGGATGGGGGGAGGATGAGCAGTTCTTC	CASSLGWGEDEQFF	TRBV11-2	TRBJ2-1	.	.
TGCGCCAGCAGCCAAGTCCCGGACAGCTCCTACGAGCAGTACTTC	CASSQVPDSSYEQYF	TRBV4-3	TRBJ2-7	many	.
TGTGCCAGCAGCCCTCCGACAGGGCTTGTAGAAGCTTTCTTT	CASSPPTGLVEAFF	TRBV28	TRBJ1-1	.	TRBD1
TGTGCCAGTAGTATAAAAGGTTTACAGGGGACATCGAAGGGCACCGGGGAGCTGTTTTTT	CASSIKGLQGTSKGTGELFF	TRBV19	TRBJ2-2	.	TRBD1
TGTGCCACCCAGTTTAGAGGGCAAGAGACCCAGTACTTC	CATQFRGQETQYF	TRBV7-3	TRBJ2-5	once	.
TGTGCCTGGAGTAGGGGTTACTCCTACAATGAGCAGTTCTTC	CAWSRGYSYNEQFF	TRBV30	TRBJ2-1	.	.
TGTGCCAGCAGTGGGGCTTGGGGTTACGGCTACACCTTC	CASSGAWGYGYTF	TRBV28	TRBJ1-2	.	.
TGTGCCAGCAGCCTCTACGGAAACACCATATATTTT	CASSLYGNTIYF	TRBV3-1/TRBV3-2	TRBJ1-3	few	.
TGTGCCAGTAGTCCAGGGACGGTAGCGGGGTATTTCACCGGGGAGCTGTTTTTT	CASSPGTVAGYFTGELFF	TRBV19	TRBJ2-2	.	TRBD2
TGTGCCTGGAGTGTACTGGGCAGGGGTAACTATGGCTACACCTTC	CAWSVLGRGNYGYTF	TRBV30	TRBJ1-2	.	.
TGTGCCAGCAGTGGTGGACGGGCGAACACCGGGGAGCTGTTTTTT	CASSGGRANTGELFF	TRBV2	TRBJ2-2	.	.
TGTGCCAGCAGCTTAACAGTGTCGAACACTGAAGCTTTCTTT	CASSLTVSNTEAFF	TRBV7-8	TRBJ1-1	.	.
TGTGCCAGCAGTGACCAGGGGTCCTCCGGCTACACCTTC	CASSDQGSSGYTF	TRBV6-4	TRBJ1-2	once	.
TGTGCCAGCAGCCTGGCGGGGACCTATGGCTACACCTTC	CASSLAGTYGYTF	TRBV12-3/TRBV12-4	TRBJ1-2	.	.
TGTGCCAGCAGTTACAGAGCACAGCTATTCATGAACACTGAAGCTTTCTTT	CASSYRAQLFMNTEAFF	TRBV6-2/TRBV6-3	TRBJ1-1	.	.
TGTGCCAGCAGTAGGACAGGGAGGAACACCGGGGAGCTGTTTTTT	CASSRTGRNTGELFF	TRBV2	TRBJ2-2	.	TRBD1
TGTGCCAGCAGCTTGTCAGGGAATAACTATGGCTACACCTTC	CASSLSGNNYGYTF	TRBV5-4	TRBJ1-2	.	.
TGTGCCAGCAGCCCAACTCCAGAGACCCAGTACTTC	CASSPTPETQYF	TRBV6-6	TRBJ2-5	.	.
TGTGCCAGCAGCTTGGGAGTCTCACCCCTCCACTTT	CASSLGVSPLHF	TRBV5-4	TRBJ1-6	few	.
TGTGCCAGCAGCTTAGGCGGCGAGGGGAACGAGCAGTACTTC	CASSLGGEGNEQYF	TRBV11-3	TRBJ2-7	.	.
TGTGCCAGCAGTCTCGGGACAGGCGGCAATGAGCAGTTCTTC	CASSLGTGGNEQFF	TRBV11-3	TRBJ2-1	.	TRBD1
TGTGCCAGCAGCCTGCGGACAGTAGCGAACACCGGGGAGCTGTTTTTT	CASSLRTVANTGELFF	TRBV7-9	TRBJ2-2	.	.
TGTGCCAGCAGCCAAGGACAGGGGGCGAATGAGCAGTTCTTC	CASSQGQGANEQFF	TRBV3-1/TRBV3-2	TRBJ2-1	.	TRBD1
TGCGCCAGCAGCTTAACCCAAGAGACCCAGTACTTC	CASSLTQETQYF	TRBV5-1	TRBJ2-5	once	.
TGTGCCAGCAGACCCCCCGGGGGGGAGCAGTACTTC	CASRPPGGEQYF	TRBV6-5	TRBJ2-7	.	TRBD2
TGTGCCAGCACACTCGCAGGGGCAGACACTGAAGCTTTCTTT	CASTLAGADTEAFF	TRBV19	TRBJ1-1	.	.
TGTGCCAGCAGCCCCCGACAGATCCAAGAGACCCAGTACTTC	CASSPRQIQETQYF	TRBV9	TRBJ2-5	.	.
TGTGCCAGCACTTCCAGGGCATACGAGCAGTACTTC	CASTSRAYEQYF	TRBV7-9	TRBJ2-7	.	.
TGTGCTAGTGGTCCCCAGGGGGGGAACACTGAAGCTTTCTTT	CASGPQGGNTEAFF	TRBV12-5	TRBJ1-1	.	TRBD1
TGTGCCTGGAGCACTTCCACTGAAAAACTGTTTTTT	CAWSTSTEKLFF	TRBV30	TRBJ1-4	.	.
TGTGCCAGCTCACCTCCTCAGGGGCCTAGCATTTTCCACTTC	CASSPPQGPSIFHF	TRBV18	TRBJ2-4	.	.
TGTGCCATCAGTGAGTCGACCAGGGCTCATAATGGCTACACCTTC	CAISESTRAHNGYTF	TRBV10-3	TRBJ1-2	.	.
TGCAGTGCGATCCCTTACACTGAAGCTTTCTTT	CSAIPYTEAFF	TRBV20-1	TRBJ1-1	.	.
TGTGCCAGCAGCTTGTACCGGCCGACAGGCAATCAGCCCCAGCATTTT	CASSLYRPTGNQPQHF	TRBV5-4	TRBJ1-5	.	.
TGTGCCAGCAGCTTAGGCTCTGGGGCCAACGTCCTGACTTTC	CASSLGSGANVLTF	TRBV7-3	TRBJ2-6	.	.
TGTGCCAGCAGTCCAAGTTGGAACATGAACACTGAAGCTTTCTTT	CASSPSWNMNTEAFF	TRBV6-2/TRBV6-3	TRBJ1-1	.	.
TGCGCCAGGATGTGGGACAGTCTATCCACAGATACGCAGTATTTT	CARMWDSLSTDTQYF	TRBV23-1	TRBJ2-3	.	TRBD1
TGTGCCAGTTCCCCCGACTGGGGGAATGAGCAGTTCTTC	CASSPDWGNEQFF	TRBV19	TRBJ2-1	.	.
TGTGCCAGCAGCACAGAGGGACTAGCGTTTGGGGACTACAATGAGCAGTTCTTC	CASSTEGLAFGDYNEQFF	TRBV7-9	TRBJ2-1	.	TRBD2
TGTGCCAGCAGCTTCGGGGGCAGGGGGGATCAGCCCCAGCATTTT	CASSFGGRGDQPQHF	TRBV7-6	TRBJ1-5	.	TRBD1
TGCGCCAGCAGCTCGCTAGGGACAGGACAGCAAGAGACCCAGTACTTC	CASSSLGTGQQETQYF	TRBV5-1	TRBJ2-5	.	TRBD1
TGTGCCAGCAGTTCCGACCTACTCCCTGAAGCTTTCTTT	CASSSDLLPEAFF	TRBV27	TRBJ1-1	.	.
TGTGCCAGCAGTTTATGGACAGGGGGCCAAGAGACCCAGTACTTC	CASSLWTGGQETQYF	TRBV28	TRBJ2-5	.	TRBD1
TGTGCCAGCAGCCTCCGAGGACAGGAGGAAGACACTGAAGCTTTCTTT	CASSLRGQEEDTEAFF	TRBV14	TRBJ1-1	.	TRBD1
TGTGCCAGCAGCTTAGGAAGGAGCGCAGTACACTATGGCTACACCTTC	CASSLGRSAVHYGYTF	TRBV7-2	TRBJ1-2	.	.
TGTGCCAGCAGCCGCGGAAGGGGGTATGGCTACACCTTC	CASSRGRGYGYTF	TRBV6-5	TRBJ1-2	.	.
TGTGCCAGTAGTCTAAACTCCAGGGGGGCGTATAATTCACCCCTCCACTTT	CASSLNSRGAYNSPLHF	TRBV19	TRBJ1-6	.	TRBD1
TGTGCCAGCAGCGTAGCAGGGTTCGGTCAGCCCCAGCATTTT	CASSVAGFGQPQHF	TRBV9	TRBJ1-5	.	.
TGTGCCAGCAGCAACGGGAATTGCTACACCTTC	CASSNGNCYTF	TRBV21-1	TRBJ1-2	once	.
TGTGCCAGTAGTATAAGGGTCGACGAGAACTATGGCTACACCTTC	CASSIRVDENYGYTF	TRBV19	TRBJ1-2	.	.
TGTGCCAGCAGCAAAGCGTTGGGGAGTAAGGGTAACTATGGCTACACCTTC	CASSKALGSKGNYGYTF	TRBV21-1	TRBJ1-2	.	.
TGTGCCAGCAGCTTGCCCGGGACAGGGCCCAGAGGGGGCACAGATACGCAGTATTTT	CASSLPGTGPRGGTDTQYF	TRBV5-4	TRBJ2-3	once	TRBD1